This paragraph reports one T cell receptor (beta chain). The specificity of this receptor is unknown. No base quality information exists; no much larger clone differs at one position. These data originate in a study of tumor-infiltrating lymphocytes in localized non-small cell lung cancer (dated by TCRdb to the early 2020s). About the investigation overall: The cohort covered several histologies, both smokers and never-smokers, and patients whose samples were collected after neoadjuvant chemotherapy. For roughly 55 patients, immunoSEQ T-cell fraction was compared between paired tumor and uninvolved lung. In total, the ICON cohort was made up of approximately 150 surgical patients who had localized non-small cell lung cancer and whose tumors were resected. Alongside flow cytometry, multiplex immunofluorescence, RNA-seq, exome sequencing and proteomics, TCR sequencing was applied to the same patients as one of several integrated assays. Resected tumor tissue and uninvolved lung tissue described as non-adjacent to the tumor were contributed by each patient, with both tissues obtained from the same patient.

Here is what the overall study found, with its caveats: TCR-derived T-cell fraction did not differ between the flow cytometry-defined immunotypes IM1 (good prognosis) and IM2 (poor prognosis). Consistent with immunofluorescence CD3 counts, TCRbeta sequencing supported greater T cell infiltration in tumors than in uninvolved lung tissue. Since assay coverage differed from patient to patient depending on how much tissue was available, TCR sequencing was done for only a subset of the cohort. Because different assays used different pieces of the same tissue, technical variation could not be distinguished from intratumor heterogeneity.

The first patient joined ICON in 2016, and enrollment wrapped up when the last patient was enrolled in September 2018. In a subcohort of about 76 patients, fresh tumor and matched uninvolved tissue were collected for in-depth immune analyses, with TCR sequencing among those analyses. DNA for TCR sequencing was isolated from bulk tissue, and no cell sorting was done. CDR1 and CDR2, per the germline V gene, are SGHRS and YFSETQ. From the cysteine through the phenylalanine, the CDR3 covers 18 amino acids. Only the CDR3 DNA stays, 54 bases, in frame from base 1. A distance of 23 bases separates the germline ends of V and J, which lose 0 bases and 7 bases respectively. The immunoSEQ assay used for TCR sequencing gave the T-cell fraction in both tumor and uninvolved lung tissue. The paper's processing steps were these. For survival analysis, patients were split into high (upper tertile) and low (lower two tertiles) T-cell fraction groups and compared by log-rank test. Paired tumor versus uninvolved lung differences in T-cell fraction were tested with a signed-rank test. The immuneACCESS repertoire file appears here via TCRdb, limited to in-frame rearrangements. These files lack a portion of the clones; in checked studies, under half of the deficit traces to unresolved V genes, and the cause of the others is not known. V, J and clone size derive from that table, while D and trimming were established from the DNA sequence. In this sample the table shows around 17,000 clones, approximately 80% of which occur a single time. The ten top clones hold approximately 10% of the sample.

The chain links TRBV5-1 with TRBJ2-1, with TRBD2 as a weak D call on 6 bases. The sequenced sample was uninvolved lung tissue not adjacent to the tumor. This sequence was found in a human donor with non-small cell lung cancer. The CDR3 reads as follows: CASSLVPPGVANWNEQFF. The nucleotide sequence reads TGCGCCAGCAGCTTGGTCCCCCCGGGGGTAGCTAACTGGAATGAGCAGTTCTTC. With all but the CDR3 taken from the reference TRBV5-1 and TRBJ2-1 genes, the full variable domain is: KAGVTQTPRYLIKTRGQQVTLSCSPISGHRSVSWYQQTPGQGLQFLFEYFSETQRNKGNFPGRFSGRQFSNSRSEMNVSTLELGDSALYLCASSLVPPGVANWNEQFFGPGTRLTVL.